This TCR beta chain emerged from a study of OX40 agonist ivuxolimab in advanced cancers. Findings and limits, study-wide: Clones of CD4+ and CD8+ blood T cells grew by week 6 at doses of 0.1 to 3.0 mg/kg.

The method was immunoSEQ multiplex PCR; TCRdb's version includes in-frame clones alone and lacks a portion of them. Of approximately 100,000 clones listed, around 90% are singletons. As regards this clone: Its antigen is as yet unknown.

The germline CDR1 and CDR2 sequences are SGHTA and FQGNSA. CDR3 length: 15 amino acids. Trimming pared 6 bases from V and 5 bases from J, leaving 19 bases between. The source was CD4+ or CD8+ T cells sorted from blood, collected in a trial of the OX40 agonist ivuxolimab. The J gene is TRBJ2-5, the V gene TRBV7-2; D perhaps matches TRBD2 (6 bases). The clonotype originates from an adult with an advanced solid tumor such as melanoma, head and neck, liver or kidney cancer. CDR3 in DNA: TGTGCCAGCAGTTCCACGGGACTGAAGACGGAGACCCAGTACTTC. Its translation: CASSSTGLKTETQYF.